This TCR beta chain originates from a study of tumor-infiltrating lymphocytes in primary liver carcinoma. Germline trimming cut 9 bases from V and 2 bases from J; bases unmatched to any gene: 10. The CDR3 runs 15 residues. Unsorted bulk tissue, about 17-34 mg of it, served as the source for co-extraction of RNA and DNA. The cohort consisted of patients whose primary liver carcinoma was surgically resected. The study enrolled treatment-naive patients with chronic HBV infection. The template, 500 ng total RNA, yielded TCR beta cDNA made with a constant-region primer. Libraries for TCR beta were built through three nested multiplex PCR rounds, which together made up a slightly modified ARM-PCR procedure. In the first two PCR rounds, TRBV1-TRBV30 forward primers were paired with a C-beta reverse primer, and each round lasted roughly 9 cycles. Via MiXCR, TCRdb re-called the multiplex PCR reads, giving one row per CDR3 protein. The data contain approximately 22,000 distinct CDR3 sequences, approximately 72% of them singletons.

V is TRBV12-3 or TRBV12-4 and J is TRBJ1-2; TRBD1 agrees at 9 bases. The sequenced material came from liver tumor tissue from sampling region 1. The subset denotes: tumor region T1, superior pole. The clonotype originates from a man in his forties with primary liver carcinoma and hepatitis B virus infection. CDR3 in amino acids: CASSLEQGANYGYTF. The CDR3, as DNA: TGTGCCAGTAGCCTAGAACAGGGGGCAAACTATGGCTACACCTTC.